Each of the 15 T cell receptor beta chains below was sequenced from the same sample in a study of blood T cells in healthy people across ages. A sample-barcoded 5' primer and a J-beta primer mix were used in a second PCR of about 7 to 12 cycles. TCRdb reprocessed the 5' RACE reads with MiXCR, giving one entry per CDR3 protein. The sample records roughly 680,000 distinct CDR3 sequences, more than 20% being singletons. The sample comprised blood. The receptor source for this set is an older man in good health.

A few counts support this clonotype. The gene calls are TRBV5-1 and TRBJ1-1; 7 bases map to TRBD1. The V gene's germline CDR1 is SGHRS and CDR2 YFSETQ. This CDR3 comprises 12 residues. V lost 0 bases, J lost 10 bases, and 3 bases stayed unmatched. In nucleotides, the CDR3 is TGCGCCAGCAGCTTGGAGCGACAGGGAGCTTTCTTT. Its translation: CASSLERQGAFF.

This clonotype showed up just a few times. This chain joins TRBV12-3 or TRBV12-4 and TRBJ1-5; unclear D gene. V lost 2 bases and J 4 bases, leaving 6 bases between the germline ends. CDR3 length equals 13 residues. The CDR3 nucleotides read TGTGCCAGCAGTTTAAGTGAAAATCAGCCCCAGCATTTT. Its protein is CASSLSENQPQHF.

In this sample, this clonotype turned up a few times. V is TRBV7-9 and J is TRBJ1-1; possibly TRBD1 for D (5 bases). V shed 4 bases and J shed 4 bases, with 10 bases lying between them. The germline CDR1 and CDR2 sequences are SEHNR and FQNEAQ (reference sequence). The CDR3 loop spans 13 amino acids. The CDR3 reads CASSSSRVTEAFF. The CDR3 DNA is TGTGCCAGCAGCTCTTCCAGGGTCACTGAAGCTTTCTTT.

This clonotype was observed at least ten times. This chain uses TRBV28 with TRBJ2-7; the match to TRBD2 covers 7 bases. The V segment lost 8 bases and the J segment 4 bases; nucleotides outside the gene matches: 2. Per germline, CDR1 MDHEN and CDR2 SYDVKM. There are 11 residues in the CDR3. The CDR3 region is CASGGGYEQYF. In nucleotides, the CDR3 is TGTGCCAGCGGGGGGGGGTACGAGCAGTACTTC.

This clonotype was counted only a few times. The rearrangement uses TRBV19 and TRBJ1-1; 7 nucleotides match TRBD1. Trimming removed 8 bases from V and 4 bases from J; junction bases left unmatched: 10. The CDR3 consists of 14 residues. Germline V gene sequence: CDR1 LNHDA, CDR2 SQIVND (reference sequence). CDR3 sequence: CASGTEGRSTEAFF. The CDR3 nucleotides read TGTGCCAGTGGGACAGAGGGACGAAGCACTGAAGCTTTCTTT. The variable domain in full, with the rest retrieved from reference TRBV19 and TRBJ1-1, is DGGITQSPKYLFRKEGQNVTLSCEQNLNHDAMYWYRQDPGQGLRLIYYSQIVNDFQKGDIAEGYSVSREKKESFPLTVTSAQKNPTAFYLCASGTEGRSTEAFFGQGTRLTVV.

The CDR3: CASSLLFGGSGEQYF. CDR3 DNA sequence: TGTGCCAGCAGCTTGTTGTTCGGGGGCTCGGGCGAGCAGTACTTC. The chain links TRBV5-6 to TRBJ2-7; D is possibly TRBD1 or TRBD2 (6 bases each). Looked up from germline, CDR1 is SGHDT and CDR2 is YYEEEE. This CDR3 region has 15 residues. V was clipped by 1 base and J by 6 bases, with 17 bases between them.

The chain joins TRBV3-1 to TRBJ1-2; 8 bases align to TRBD1. Trimming removed 3 bases from V and 7 bases from J; junction bases left unmatched: 16. The CDR3 spans 17 residues. Looked up from germline, CDR1 is LGHDT and CDR2 is YNNKEL (reference sequence). The DNA for the CDR3 is TGTGCCAGCAGCCACCCAGTTACCGGGACAGGAAAGAGTGGCTACACCTTC. The encoded protein is CASSHPVTGTGKSGYTF.

This clonotype occurred a few times. The J gene is TRBJ1-1, the V gene TRBV21-1. TRBV21-1 is a pseudogene segment. This CDR3 has 12 amino acids. Written as DNA, the CDR3 is TGTGCCAGCAGCAAAGGGGGGGAGGGAGCTTTCTTT. Protein product: CASSKGGEGAFF.

A few counts support this clonotype. The chain links TRBV15 to TRBJ2-7; 13 bases are a match to TRBD2. The CDR3 is 15 residues long. From germline, CDR1 is LNHNV and CDR2 YYDKDF (reference sequence). V gave up 4 bases and J gave up 4 bases; unmatched junction bases: 4. CDR3 in DNA: TGTGCCACCAGCACCAGGACTAGCGGGAGTTACGAGCAGTACTTC. It yields the protein CATSTRTSGSYEQYF.

This clonotype was observed a handful of times. CDR3 nucleotide sequence: TGCAGTGCTAGAGATAAGAGATCCAGTTTCCTCGGCGAGCAGTACTTC. Amino acid sequence: CSARDKRSSFLGEQYF. The chain recombines TRBV20-1 with TRBJ2-5; D ambiguous. TRBJ2-7 matches the DNA end more closely, so the J call is doubtful. The CDR3 has 16 residues. Germline V gene data show CDR1 as DFQATT and CDR2 as SNEGSKA (reference sequence).

There are a few counts of this clonotype. This chain joins TRBV6-2 or TRBV6-3 and TRBJ2-5, with D perhaps TRBD1 (5 bases). The germline CDR1 and CDR2 sequences are MNHEY and SVGEGT. V shed 0 bases and J shed 2 bases, with 7 bases lying between them. The CDR3 loop spans 14 amino acids. The chain's CDR3 is CASSYSRQQETQYF. CDR3 bases: TGTGCCAGCAGTTACTCGCGACAGCAAGAGACCCAGTACTTC.

A few counts support this clonotype. The chain carries TRBV10-3 and TRBJ1-1; 9 bases map to TRBD1. CDR1 ENHRY and CDR2 SYGVKD come from the germline V gene. The CDR3 has 14 amino acids. The V segment lost 3 bases and the J segment 3 bases; nucleotides outside the gene matches: 2. The CDR3 is CAISEQGADTEAFF. CDR3 nucleotides: TGTGCCATCAGTGAACAGGGGGCTGACACTGAAGCTTTCTTT.

V and J are TRBV12-3 or TRBV12-4 and TRBJ2-1; unclear D gene. With 6 bases removed from V and 5 bases from J, the gap between germline ends came to 14 bases. The CDR3 totals 14 residues. The DNA of the CDR3 is TGTGCCAGCAGCCCCTTCGGCCTCAACAATGAGCAGTTCTTC. The encoded protein is CASSPFGLNNEQFF.

This sequence joins TRBV6-1 and TRBJ2-1; D may be TRBD1 (8 bases). Trimming took 6 bases from V and 0 from J, leaving 18 bases between them. The CDR3 has 17 residues. The germline CDR1 and CDR2 sequences are MNHNS and SASEGT. In nucleotides, the CDR3 is TGTGCCAGCAGCCTCAGGGGGCGCGGGAGCTCCTACAATGAGCAGTTCTTC. Its protein product is CASSLRGRGSSYNEQFF.

This clonotype has ten or more counts. The V and J genes are TRBV4-1 and TRBJ2-5; 11 bases map to TRBD2. With V trimmed by 1 base and J by 7 bases, 5 bases remained unmatched. Germline assignment: CDR1 MGHRA and CDR2 YSYEKL. This CDR3 is 15 amino acids long. CDR3 sequence: CASSQGPTSGTTQYF. The CDR3 bases are TGCGCCAGCAGCCAAGGACCGACTAGCGGGACGACCCAGTACTTC.